Listed below are T cell receptor beta chains from one sample, sequenced in a study of blood T cell repertoires in COVID-19. Sequencing was performed with immunoSEQ multiplex PCR; in TCRdb, only in-frame clones are kept and a portion is missing. Here the sample spans a few hundred thousand clones, approximately 87% being singletons. Sequencing was carried out using peripheral blood. The receptors stem from a woman aged 45-60 years who had recovered from COVID-19. Each CDR3 is given with its conserved first and last residue. Each record gives: V gene, J gene, D gene, CDR3 protein, CDR3 DNA. D genes are given only for firm matches.

>TRBV29-1|TRBJ1-1|TRBD1
CSAPGGNTEAFF
TGCAGCGCTCCAGGGGGAAACACTGAAGCTTTCTTT
>TRBV29-1|TRBJ2-7|TRBD2
CSVRLAGGTYEQYF
TGCAGCGTAAGACTAGCGGGCGGTACCTACGAGCAGTACTTC
>TRBV11-1|TRBJ1-1|.
CASRKGGGTQAFF
TGTGCCAGCAGGAAAGGCGGGGGGACACAAGCTTTCTTT
>TRBV24-1|TRBJ1-2|TRBD1
CATSAATGNYGYTF
TGTGCCACCAGTGCCGCGACAGGGAACTATGGCTACACCTTC
>TRBV11-3|TRBJ2-7|.
CASSLVGRDYEQYF
TGTGCCAGCAGCTTAGTAGGCAGGGATTACGAGCAGTACTTC
>TRBV28|TRBJ2-5|TRBD1
CASSLPGQGLSETQYF
TGTGCCAGCAGTTTACCGGGACAGGGTCTGTCTGAGACCCAGTACTTC
>TRBV19|TRBJ2-1|TRBD1
CASNEPGQGGNEQFF
TGTGCCAGTAACGAACCGGGACAGGGGGGCAATGAGCAGTTCTTC
>TRBV6-2/TRBV6-3|TRBJ2-2|TRBD2
CASSRPGGRALRAGELFF
TGTGCCAGCAGTAGACCGGGCGGGAGGGCCCTCCGGGCCGGGGAGCTGTTTTTT
>TRBV4-1|TRBJ2-3|TRBD2
CASSQGIAGVGSTDTQYF
TGCGCCAGCAGCCAAGGAATAGCGGGAGTAGGAAGCACAGATACGCAGTATTTT
>TRBV7-2|TRBJ2-2|TRBD2
CATLAGTPVTGELFF
TGTGCCACCCTAGCGGGGACCCCGGTCACCGGGGAGCTGTTTTTT
>TRBV11-2|TRBJ2-2|TRBD2
CASRFGTSGPDTGELFF
TGTGCCAGCAGGTTTGGGACTAGCGGGCCTGACACCGGGGAGCTGTTTTTT
>TRBV11-2|TRBJ1-4|.
CASSPRADEKLFF
TGTGCCAGCAGCCCGCGGGCCGACGAAAAACTGTTTTTT
>TRBV6-4|TRBJ2-2|.
CASSSTANTGELFF
TGTGCCAGCAGTTCGACAGCGAACACCGGGGAGCTGTTTTTT
>TRBV6-1|TRBJ2-1|.
CASSEPHYNEQFF
TGTGCCAGCAGTGAACCCCACTACAATGAGCAGTTCTTC
>TRBV6-2/TRBV6-3|TRBJ1-2|.
CASSPGQYYGYTF
TGTGCCAGCAGTCCCGGACAGTACTATGGCTACACCTTC
>TRBV11-2|TRBJ1-5|.
CASSSGMTSNQPQHF
TGTGCCAGCAGCTCCGGGATGACAAGCAATCAGCCCCAGCATTTT
>TRBV5-4|TRBJ2-2|.
CASSRSGNTGELFF
TGTGCCAGCAGCCGGAGCGGGAACACCGGGGAGCTGTTTTTT